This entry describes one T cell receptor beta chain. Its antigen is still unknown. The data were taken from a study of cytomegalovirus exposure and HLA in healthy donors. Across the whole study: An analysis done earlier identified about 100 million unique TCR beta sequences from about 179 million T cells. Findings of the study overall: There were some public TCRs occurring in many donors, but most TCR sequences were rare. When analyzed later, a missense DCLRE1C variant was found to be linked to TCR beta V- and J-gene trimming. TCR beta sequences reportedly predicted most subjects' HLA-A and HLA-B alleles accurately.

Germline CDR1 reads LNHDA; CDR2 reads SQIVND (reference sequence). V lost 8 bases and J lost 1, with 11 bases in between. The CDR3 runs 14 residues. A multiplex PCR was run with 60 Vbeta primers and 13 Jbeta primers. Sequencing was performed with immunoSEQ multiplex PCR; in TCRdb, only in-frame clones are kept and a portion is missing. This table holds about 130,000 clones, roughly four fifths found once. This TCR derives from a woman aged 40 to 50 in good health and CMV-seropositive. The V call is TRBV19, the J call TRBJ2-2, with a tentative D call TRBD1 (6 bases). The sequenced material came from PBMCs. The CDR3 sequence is CASADRLNTGELFF. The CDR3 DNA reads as TGTGCCAGTGCGGACAGATTGAACACCGGGGAGCTGTTTTTT.